The rows below give T cell receptor beta chains drawn from one sample of a study of spatial heterogeneity in lung cancer. TCRdb processed the 5' RACE reads anew with MiXCR; each CDR3 protein has one entry. Of 15,000 to 20,000 distinct CDR3 sequences detected, about 20% appear once; the ten largest clones hold over 12%. Sample: PBMCs, taken at surgery. The source is a male donor with early-stage non-small cell lung cancer. The CDR3 runs from the conserved cysteine through the conserved F or W. A D gene is named only where the DNA matches it firmly. Clone size, where shown, is once, few, many, or a class for clones that have expanded.

many TRBJ2-7 TRBV20-1 NA CSANSYYEQYF TGCAGTGCTAACAGTTACTACGAGCAGTACTTC
NA TRBJ2-2 TRBV7-2 TRBD1 CASSQDRITGELFF TGTGCCAGCAGCCAGGACAGGATCACCGGGGAGCTGTTTTTT
many TRBJ1-2 TRBV6-1 NA CASSEGLPSLYGYTF TGTGCCAGCAGTGAAGGGCTCCCAAGCCTCTATGGCTACACCTTC
NA TRBJ2-7 TRBV5-1 NA CASSLPQAGSYEQYF TGCGCCAGCAGCTTGCCCCAGGCAGGCTCCTACGAGCAGTACTTC
many TRBJ2-3 TRBV29-1 NA CSVLRGGTDTQYF TGCAGCGTTCTAAGGGGAGGCACAGATACGCAGTATTTT
few TRBJ2-5 TRBV7-9 NA CASSLNPNQETQYF TGTGCCAGCAGCTTAAACCCAAATCAAGAGACCCAGTACTTC
many TRBJ1-1 TRBV19 TRBD1 CASARDRPTSGTEAFF TGTGCCAGTGCCCGGGACAGGCCTACATCGGGGACTGAAGCTTTCTTT
medium-sized TRBJ1-5 TRBV6-6 NA CASSGRGGISNQPQHF TGTGCCAGCAGTGGGCGAGGGGGAATTAGCAATCAGCCCCAGCATTTT
NA TRBJ2-7 TRBV21-1 NA CASLDRGNDEQYF TGTGCCAGCCTGGACAGGGGGAACGACGAGCAGTACTTC
many TRBJ1-1 TRBV29-1 TRBD1 CSVAQGTLNTEAFF TGCAGCGTTGCACAGGGGACCCTGAACACTGAAGCTTTCTTT
medium-sized TRBJ2-7 TRBV5-6 NA CASSLSLGVSEQYF TGTGCCAGCAGCTTGTCCCTAGGTGTTTCCGAGCAGTACTTC
many TRBJ2-3 TRBV20-1 TRBD2 CSAPPAGESTDTQYF TGCAGTGCCCCCCCCGCGGGGGAAAGCACAGATACGCAGTATTTT
many TRBJ1-5 TRBV27 NA CASSMGVPNQPQHF TGTGCCAGCAGCATGGGAGTGCCCAATCAGCCCCAGCATTTT
many TRBJ1-4 TRBV6-6 NA CASTLATNEKLFF TGTGCCAGTACACTAGCAACTAATGAAAAACTGTTTTTT
medium-sized TRBJ2-7 TRBV27 TRBD2 CASSFGFGLAGGTFYEQYF TGTGCCAGCAGTTTTGGGTTTGGGCTAGCGGGGGGAACATTCTACGAGCAGTACTTC
many TRBJ1-1 TRBV7-2 NA CASSLDWTGTEAFF TGTGCCAGCAGCTTAGATTGGACCGGTACTGAAGCTTTCTTT
many TRBJ1-5 TRBV29-1 NA CSVEGDSNQPQHF TGCAGCGTTGAAGGGGATAGCAATCAGCCCCAGCATTTT
many TRBJ2-6 TRBV12-3/TRBV12-4 NA CASSHTGSSGANVLTF TGTGCCAGCAGTCATACAGGATCCTCTGGGGCCAACGTCCTGACTTTC
few TRBJ2-5 TRBV10-3 TRBD1 CAISESTGEETQYF TGTGCCATCAGTGAGTCGACAGGGGAAGAGACCCAGTACTTC
many TRBJ2-7 TRBV20-1 NA CSAEYYEQYF TGCAGTGCTGAATACTACGAGCAGTACTTC
NA TRBJ1-2 TRBV6-5 TRBD1 CASSYSQGNYGYTF TGTGCCAGCAGTTACTCACAGGGGAACTATGGCTACACCTTC
NA TRBJ1-1 TRBV6-1 NA CASSLSGDVGTEAFF TGTGCCAGCAGCCTCTCCGGGGATGTAGGAACTGAAGCTTTCTTT
NA TRBJ1-5 TRBV6-2/TRBV6-3 NA CASSPPDRAQHF TGTGCCAGCAGCCCCCCGGATAGAGCCCAGCATTTT
few TRBJ2-7 TRBV4-2 NA CASSQSPLGIDYEQYF TGTGCCAGCAGCCAATCCCCTCTAGGGATTGACTACGAGCAGTACTTC
few TRBJ2-2 TRBV7-3 NA CASSPERPGNGGELFF TGCGCCAGCAGCCCTGAGCGGCCAGGGAATGGCGGGGAGCTGTTTTTT
NA TRBJ2-1 TRBV20-1 NA CSAMGRNYNEQFF TGCAGTGCCATGGGCAGGAACTACAATGAGCAGTTCTTC
many TRBJ1-2 TRBV28 NA CASRSLGGDYGYTF TGTGCCAGCAGGTCGCTAGGGGGGGACTATGGCTACACCTTC
NA TRBJ1-5 TRBV6-1 NA CASSETQPQHF TGTGCCAGCAGTGAAACTCAGCCCCAGCATTTT
many TRBJ1-1 TRBV5-1 NA CASSLGQGAGKAFF TGCGCCAGCAGCTTGGGTCAGGGTGCCGGAAAAGCTTTCTTT
few TRBJ2-1 TRBV13 NA CASSFSGSRGHNEQFF TGTGCCAGCAGCTTCTCCGGGTCCCGGGGCCACAATGAGCAGTTCTTC
medium-sized TRBJ2-1 TRBV19 NA CASSDNPGGEQFF TGTGCCAGTAGTGATAATCCTGGTGGTGAGCAGTTCTTC
many TRBJ2-5 TRBV7-3 NA CASSPDGQETQYF TGTGCCAGCAGCCCGGACGGACAAGAGACCCAGTACTTC
many TRBJ1-5 TRBV30 NA CALARDSNQPQHF TGTGCCCTCGCAAGGGACAGCAATCAGCCCCAGCATTTT
NA TRBJ2-2 TRBV20-1 TRBD2 CSARTSGGGELFF TGCAGTGCAAGGACTAGCGGGGGCGGGGAGCTGTTTTTT
NA TRBJ1-1 TRBV12-5 NA CASGLDSSDEAFF TGTGCTAGTGGTTTGGACAGTTCCGATGAAGCTTTCTTT
few TRBJ2-7 TRBV18 TRBD2 CASSLRTSGGESREQYF TGTGCCAGCTCACTAAGGACTAGCGGGGGGGAGTCACGCGAGCAGTACTTC
many TRBJ2-5 TRBV7-9 TRBD1 CASSPSPGTDEEETQYF TGTGCCAGCAGCCCCTCCCCGGGGACAGACGAGGAAGAGACCCAGTACTTC
NA TRBJ2-1 TRBV29-1 NA CSAARGHRNAFNEQFF TGCAGCGCCGCCCGGGGCCATCGAAACGCCTTCAATGAGCAGTTCTTC
many TRBJ1-5 TRBV10-2 NA CASSENGVIQPQHF TGCGCCAGCAGTGAGAATGGGGTGATTCAGCCCCAGCATTTT
few TRBJ2-7 TRBV6-5 TRBD1 CASSYSGPTGPGEQYF TGTGCCAGCAGTTACTCGGGTCCGACAGGGCCGGGGGAGCAGTACTTC
many TRBJ2-1 TRBV9 NA CASSVDNWGHEQFF TGTGCCAGCAGCGTAGACAACTGGGGGCATGAGCAGTTCTTC
medium-sized TRBJ2-1 TRBV10-3 TRBD1 CAISESGDSYNEQFF TGTGCCATCAGTGAGTCAGGGGACAGTTACAATGAGCAGTTCTTC
NA TRBJ1-5 TRBV12-3/TRBV12-4 NA CASSLGRAQPQHF TGTGCCAGCAGTTTAGGGAGGGCCCAGCCCCAGCATTTT
many TRBJ2-7 TRBV12-3/TRBV12-4 NA CASRLAVSYEQYF TGTGCCAGCAGACTGGCGGTTTCCTACGAGCAGTACTTC
NA TRBJ2-1 TRBV20-1 TRBD2 CSATSGGADEQFF TGCAGTGCTACTAGCGGGGGGGCAGATGAGCAGTTCTTC
medium-sized TRBJ1-5 TRBV11-2 TRBD1 CASSSQGGNQPQHF TGTGCCAGCAGTAGCCAGGGGGGTAATCAGCCCCAGCATTTT
few TRBJ1-6 TRBV6-5 NA CASSKQENYSPLHF TGTGCCAGCAGTAAACAGGAGAATTATTCACCCCTCCACTTT
many TRBJ2-5 TRBV7-6 NA CASSSQETQYF TGTGCCAGCAGCTCGCAAGAGACCCAGTACTTC
NA TRBJ1-1 TRBV4-1 NA CASSQDGRGF TGCGCCAGCAGCCAAGATGGTAGAGGGTTT
many TRBJ2-7 TRBV19 TRBD1 CASSTLPGQGSYEQYF TGTGCCAGTAGTACTCTCCCGGGACAGGGGTCCTACGAGCAGTACTTC
many TRBJ1-1 TRBV13 NA CASSLDRLNTEAFF TGTGCCAGCAGCTTAGATAGGTTAAACACTGAAGCTTTCTTT
NA TRBJ2-3 TRBV2 TRBD2 CASSPGLAVLRDTQYF TGTGCCAGCAGTCCTGGACTAGCGGTCCTCAGGGATACGCAGTATTTT
many TRBJ2-6 TRBV25-1 NA CASSEWASGANVLTF TGTGCCAGCAGTGAATGGGCCTCTGGGGCCAACGTCCTGACTTTC